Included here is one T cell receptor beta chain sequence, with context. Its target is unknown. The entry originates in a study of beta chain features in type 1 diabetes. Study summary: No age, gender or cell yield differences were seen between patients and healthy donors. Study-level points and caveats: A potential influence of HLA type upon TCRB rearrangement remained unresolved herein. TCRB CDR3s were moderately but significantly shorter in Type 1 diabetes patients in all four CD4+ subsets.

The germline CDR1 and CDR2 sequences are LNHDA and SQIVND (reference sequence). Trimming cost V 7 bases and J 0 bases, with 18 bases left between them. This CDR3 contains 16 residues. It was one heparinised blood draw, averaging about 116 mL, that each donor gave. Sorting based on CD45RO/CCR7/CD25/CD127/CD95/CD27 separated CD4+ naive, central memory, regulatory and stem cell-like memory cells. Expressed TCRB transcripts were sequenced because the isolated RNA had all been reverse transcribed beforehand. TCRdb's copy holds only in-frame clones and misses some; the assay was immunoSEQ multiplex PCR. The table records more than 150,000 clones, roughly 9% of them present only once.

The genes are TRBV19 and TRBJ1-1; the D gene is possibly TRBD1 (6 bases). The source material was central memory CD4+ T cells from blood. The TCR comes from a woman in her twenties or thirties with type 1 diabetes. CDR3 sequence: CASKPWTANMNTEAFF. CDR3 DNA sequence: TGTGCCAGTAAACCTTGGACAGCGAATATGAACACTGAAGCTTTCTTT.